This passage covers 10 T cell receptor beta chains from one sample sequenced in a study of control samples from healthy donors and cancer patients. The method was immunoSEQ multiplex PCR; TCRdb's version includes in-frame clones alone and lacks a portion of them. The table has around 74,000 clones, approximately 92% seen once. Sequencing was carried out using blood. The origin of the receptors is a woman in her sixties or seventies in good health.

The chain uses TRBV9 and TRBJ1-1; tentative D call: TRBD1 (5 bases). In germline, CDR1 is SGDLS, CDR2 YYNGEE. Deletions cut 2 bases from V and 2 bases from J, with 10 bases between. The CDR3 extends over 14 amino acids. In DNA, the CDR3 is TGTGCCAGCAGCGTTACGACAGTCAACACTGAAGCTTTCTTT. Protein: CASSVTTVNTEAFF.

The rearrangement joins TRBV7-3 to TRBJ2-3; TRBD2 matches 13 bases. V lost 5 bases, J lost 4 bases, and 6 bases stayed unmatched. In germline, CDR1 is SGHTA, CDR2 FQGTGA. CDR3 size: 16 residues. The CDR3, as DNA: TGTGCCAGCAGCGTACTAGCGGGAGGGCCTCCAGATACGCAGTATTTT. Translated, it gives CASSVLAGGPPDTQYF.

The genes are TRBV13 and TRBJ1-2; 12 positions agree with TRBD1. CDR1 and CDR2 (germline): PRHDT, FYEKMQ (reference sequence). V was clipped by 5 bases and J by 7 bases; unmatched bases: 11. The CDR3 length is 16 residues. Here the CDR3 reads CASSLAVGQGAIGYTF. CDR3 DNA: TGTGCCAGCAGCCTAGCTGTGGGACAGGGGGCGATTGGCTACACCTTC.

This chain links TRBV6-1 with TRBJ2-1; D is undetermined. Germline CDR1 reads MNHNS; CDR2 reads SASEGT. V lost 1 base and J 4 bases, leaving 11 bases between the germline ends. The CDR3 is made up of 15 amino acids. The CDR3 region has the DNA TGTGCCAGCAGTGAAGGTTTACAGCCGTACAATGAGCAGTTCTTC. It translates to CASSEGLQPYNEQFF.

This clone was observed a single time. The CDR3 loop is CASSQQGLDTEAFF. The CDR3 DNA is TGTGCCAGCAGCCAGCAGGGGTTGGACACTGAAGCTTTCTTT. V usage is TRBV28 and J usage is TRBJ1-1, with D maybe TRBD1 (6 bases). The germline CDR1 and CDR2 sequences are MDHEN and SYDVKM. The CDR3 length is 14 residues. With 6 bases removed from V and 3 bases from J, the gap between germline ends came to 14 bases.

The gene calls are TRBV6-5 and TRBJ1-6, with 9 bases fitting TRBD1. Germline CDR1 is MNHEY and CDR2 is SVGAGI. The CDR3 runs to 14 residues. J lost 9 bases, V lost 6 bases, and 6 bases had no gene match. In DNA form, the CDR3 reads TGTGCCAGCAGGGCCGGGACAGGGACTTCACCCCTCCACTTT. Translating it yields CASRAGTGTSPLHF.

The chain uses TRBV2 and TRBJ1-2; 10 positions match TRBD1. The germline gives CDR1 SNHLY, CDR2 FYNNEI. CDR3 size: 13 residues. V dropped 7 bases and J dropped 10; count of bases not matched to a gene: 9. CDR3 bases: TGTGCCAGCACTGAGGGGACAGGGGAATACTACACCTTC. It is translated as CASTEGTGEYYTF.

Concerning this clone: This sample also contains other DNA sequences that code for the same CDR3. CDR3 in DNA: TGTGCCAGCAGTCCTAGTTTGGGGGGACTAGCGCCCGTCTCCTACGAGCAGTACTTC. Encoded protein: CASSPSLGGLAPVSYEQYF. V and J are TRBV28 and TRBJ2-7; 10 bases are a match to TRBD2. J was trimmed by 0 bases and V by 5 bases; bases with no gene match: 16. The CDR3 loop spans 19 amino acids. Germline V CDR1 and CDR2: MDHEN, SYDVKM.

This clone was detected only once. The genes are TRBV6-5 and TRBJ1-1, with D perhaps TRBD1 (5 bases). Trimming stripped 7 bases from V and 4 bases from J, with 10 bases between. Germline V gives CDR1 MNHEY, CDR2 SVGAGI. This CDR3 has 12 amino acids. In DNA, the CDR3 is TGTGCCAGCAAGGGGACCGGCACTGAAGCTTTCTTT. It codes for CASKGTGTEAFF.

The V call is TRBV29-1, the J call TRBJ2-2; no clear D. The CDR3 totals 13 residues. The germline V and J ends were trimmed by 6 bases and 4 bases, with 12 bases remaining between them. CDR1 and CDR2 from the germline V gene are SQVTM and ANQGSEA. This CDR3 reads CSVELTITGELFF. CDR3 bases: TGCAGCGTAGAATTAACAATCACCGGGGAGCTGTTTTTT.